The rows below give T cell receptor beta chains drawn from one sample of a study of blood T cell repertoires in COVID-19. Only in-frame clones appear in the TCRdb table, and some are missing; sequencing was by immunoSEQ multiplex PCR. The sample contains about 190,000 clones, approximately 88% of which appear only once. Sequencing was carried out using peripheral blood. These TCRs come from a woman younger than 45 with acute or convalescent COVID-19. CDR3s include the opening cysteine and the closing phenylalanine or tryptophan. D genes are given only for firm matches. Not all rows give a size; the values are once, few, many and, for expanded clones, a class.

v_call,clone_size,d_call,j_call,cdr3_aa,cdr3_nt
TRBV27,-,TRBD1,TRBJ1-2,CASSRGGGTGLYGYTF,TGTGCCAGCAGTAGGGGTGGCGGGACAGGACTTTATGGCTACACCTTC
TRBV20-1,-,TRBD2,TRBJ2-2,CSASGHKRGTNTGELFF,TGCAGTGCCAGTGGACATAAGCGGGGTACTAACACCGGGGAGCTGTTTTTT
TRBV6-6,-,TRBD1,TRBJ2-7,CASSQQGDEQYF,TGTGCCAGCAGCCAACAGGGGGACGAGCAGTACTTC
TRBV28,-,TRBD1,TRBJ2-7,CASSRQGREQYF,TGTGCCAGCAGTCGACAGGGGAGAGAGCAGTACTTC
TRBV11-3,-,-,TRBJ2-1,CASSLSRDNEQFF,TGTGCCAGCAGCTTATCTCGGGACAATGAGCAGTTCTTC
TRBV28,-,-,TRBJ1-6,CASSFLSNSPLHF,TGTGCCAGCAGTTTTCTTTCTAATTCACCCCTCCACTTT
TRBV28,few,-,TRBJ1-2,CASGGGYTF,TGTGCCAGCGGGGGCGGCTACACCTTC
TRBV3-1/TRBV3-2,once,-,TRBJ2-2,CASSLNTGELFF,TGTGCCAGCAGCCTAAACACCGGGGAGCTGTTTTTT
TRBV24-1,-,-,TRBJ2-5,CATSDPRSRGETQYF,TGTGCCACCAGTGATCCGCGGTCCCGAGGGGAGACCCAGTACTTC
TRBV11-2,-,-,TRBJ2-5,CASSTREKETQYF,TGTGCCAGCAGCACCCGGGAAAAAGAGACCCAGTACTTC
TRBV3-1/TRBV3-2,-,-,TRBJ1-6,CASSRDPVQYNSPLHF,TGTGCCAGCAGCAGAGATCCCGTACAGTATAATTCACCCCTCCACTTT
TRBV29-1,-,-,TRBJ2-5,CSVVGRFTLETQYF,TGCAGCGTTGTCGGGAGATTTACCTTGGAGACCCAGTACTTC
TRBV28,-,-,TRBJ1-5,CASTEYSNQPQHF,TGTGCCAGCACGGAGTATAGCAATCAGCCCCAGCATTTT
TRBV6-5,-,TRBD2,TRBJ2-1,CASRPLAGGRYEQFF,TGTGCCAGCAGACCCTTAGCGGGAGGGCGCTATGAGCAGTTCTTC
TRBV28,-,TRBD1,TRBJ1-1,CASSPRTGSGNTEAFF,TGTGCCAGCAGTCCCAGGACAGGGAGCGGCAACACTGAAGCTTTCTTT
TRBV28,-,-,TRBJ1-4,CASSLWTREKLFF,TGTGCCAGCAGTTTATGGACGCGGGAAAAACTGTTTTTT
TRBV28,-,TRBD2,TRBJ2-7,CASSLWAGVRQQYF,TGTGCCAGCAGTTTATGGGCGGGAGTTCGACAGCAGTACTTC
TRBV11-3,-,-,TRBJ2-2,CASSPRTEDTGELFF,TGTGCCAGCAGCCCCCGGACAGAGGACACCGGGGAGCTGTTTTTT
TRBV7-9,-,-,TRBJ2-5,CASSPRTEQETQYF,TGTGCCAGCAGCCCCCGGACAGAACAAGAGACCCAGTACTTC
TRBV6-5,-,-,TRBJ2-1,CASNSVPVYEQFF,TGTGCCAGCAACTCCGTTCCGGTCTATGAGCAGTTCTTC
TRBV3-1/TRBV3-2,-,-,TRBJ1-2,CASSLYGQTRDGYTF,TGTGCCAGCAGCTTATACGGACAAACCCGGGATGGCTACACCTTC
TRBV19,once,-,TRBJ1-1,CASSIPGNTEAFF,TGTGCCAGTAGTATTCCGGGGAACACTGAAGCTTTCTTT
TRBV9,-,-,TRBJ2-5,CASSPHTGETQYF,TGTGCCAGCAGCCCTCACACGGGAGAGACCCAGTACTTC
TRBV7-8,-,TRBD1,TRBJ1-2,CASSSGQGDYGYTF,TGTGCCAGCAGCTCGGGACAGGGAGACTATGGCTACACCTTC
TRBV3-1/TRBV3-2,-,TRBD2,TRBJ2-5,CASSQGPGGPGTQYF,TGTGCCAGCAGCCAAGGACCGGGAGGGCCCGGGACCCAGTACTTC
TRBV6-5,-,TRBD2,TRBJ2-1,CASILGLAGGLEQFF,TGTGCCAGCATTCTGGGACTAGCGGGAGGGCTTGAGCAGTTCTTC
TRBV6-5,once,TRBD1,TRBJ1-2,CASKTTRTGVYGYTF,TGTGCCAGCAAGACCACAAGGACAGGGGTCTATGGCTACACCTTC
TRBV29-1,-,TRBD2,TRBJ2-1,CSAALAGVREQFF,TGCAGCGCCGCTTTAGCGGGAGTTCGGGAGCAGTTCTTC
TRBV20-1,-,-,TRBJ2-3,CSASHTSTFADTQYF,TGCAGTGCTAGTCATACTAGCACATTCGCAGATACGCAGTATTTT
TRBV28,-,-,TRBJ2-1,CASSSGLRGYSDEQFF,TGTGCCAGCAGTAGCGGACTTCGAGGTTACTCCGATGAGCAGTTCTTC
TRBV5-1,-,TRBD1,TRBJ1-1,CASSLSGGGTEAFF,TGCGCCAGCAGCTTGTCAGGGGGCGGCACTGAAGCTTTCTTT
TRBV7-6,-,-,TRBJ2-1,CASSFRDYNEQFF,TGTGCCAGCAGCTTCCGCGACTACAATGAGCAGTTCTTC
TRBV13,-,TRBD2,TRBJ2-7,CASRDLPGGEQYF,TGTGCCAGCAGGGACTTACCGGGGGGCGAGCAGTACTTC
TRBV5-1,-,TRBD2,TRBJ2-1,CASSPGGLYNEQFF,TGCGCCAGCAGCCCGGGAGGCCTCTACAATGAGCAGTTCTTC
TRBV19,once,TRBD1,TRBJ2-1,CASTRPGQGVNEQFF,TGTGCCAGTACAAGACCGGGACAGGGGGTGAATGAGCAGTTCTTC
TRBV7-2,-,-,TRBJ1-1,CAGRTDPNTEAFF,TGTGCCGGCAGGACAGACCCGAACACTGAAGCTTTCTTT
TRBV10-3,-,-,TRBJ2-2,CAIKGNGELFF,TGTGCCATCAAGGGGAACGGGGAGCTGTTTTTT
TRBV28,-,TRBD2,TRBJ2-3,CASSFLAGSTDTQYF,TGTGCCAGCAGTTTCTTAGCGGGATCCACAGATACGCAGTATTTT
TRBV27,-,TRBD1,TRBJ1-5,CASSPTGSNQPQHF,TGTGCCAGCAGTCCGACAGGGAGCAATCAGCCCCAGCATTTT
TRBV7-7,-,-,TRBJ2-1,CASSLASAYEQFF,TGTGCTAGCAGCTTAGCATCAGCGTATGAGCAGTTCTTC
TRBV14,-,TRBD1,TRBJ2-3,CASSRDRRRGTQYF,TGTGCCAGCAGCCGGGACAGGCGCCGTGGTACGCAGTATTTT
TRBV7-2,-,-,TRBJ2-1,CASSMGHAIDEQFF,TGTGCCAGCAGCATGGGACACGCGATCGATGAGCAGTTCTTC
TRBV7-9,-,TRBD2,TRBJ2-5,CASSLGTSGTTQETQYF,TGTGCCAGCAGCCTCGGGACTAGCGGGACGACACAAGAGACCCAGTACTTC
TRBV5-1,-,TRBD1,TRBJ1-4,CASSTGQGEKLFF,TGCGCCAGCAGCACCGGACAGGGGGAAAAACTGTTTTTT
TRBV28,-,TRBD1,TRBJ1-4,CASSLGTGFNEKLFF,TGTGCCAGCAGTTTAGGGACAGGGTTTAATGAAAAACTGTTTTTT
TRBV7-2,-,-,TRBJ1-3,CASSSRPYSGNTIYF,TGTGCCAGCAGCTCTCGCCCCTACTCTGGAAACACCATATATTTT